This TCR beta chain was obtained from a study of blood T cell repertoires in COVID-19. Looked up from germline, CDR1 is LNHDA and CDR2 is SQIVND (reference sequence). CDR3 length: 16 residues. Losses at the gene ends were 5 bases for V and 1 base for J; bases not matched to a gene: 10. Generated by immunoSEQ multiplex PCR, the TCRdb table keeps only in-frame clones and is missing some. The repertoire includes 200,000 to 250,000 clones, roughly 84% of them detected once, and 6.8% sits in the top ten. The chain has TRBV19 and TRBJ1-2; TRBD1 matches at 7 bases. Sequenced: PBMCs or T cells enriched from blood (not recorded which). This TCR was recovered from a woman aged 40 to 50 who had recovered from COVID-19. The CDR3: CASSFRTGTFNYGYTF. CDR3 nucleotide sequence: TGTGCCAGTAGTTTCCGGACAGGTACCTTTAACTATGGCTACACCTTC.